This TCR beta chain was documented in a study of CD8+CD57+ T cells in acquired aplastic anemia. Study results and caveats: Patients showed no significant difference from controls in CD8+ Simpson's diversity. In common between the patients and the controls were around 29 CD8+ CDR3 sequences.

As concerns this clonotype: Its specificity is not known.

The CDR3 has 14 residues. The junction had 3 bases not matched to a gene; V was cut back by 4 bases and J by 1 base. Germline CDR1 is MNHEY and CDR2 is SVGAGI. The template used for profiling TCR beta VDJ and CDR3 was genomic DNA. TCRdb fed the reads into MiXCR, producing one record per CDR3 protein. The sample shows 95,000 to 120,000 distinct CDR3 sequences, 50% to 65% of them seen only once. The chain links TRBV6-5 to TRBJ1-1, with TRBD1 matching 7 bases. Sequencing was done on a sample of sorted CD4+, CD8+, or CD8+CD57+ T cells (not recorded which) from PBMCs. The origin of this receptor is a human donor in good health, serving as a control. The CDR3 spells CASSLDRENTEAFF. For the CDR3, the DNA is TGTGCCAGCAGTTTAGACAGGGAGAACACTGAAGCTTTCTTT.